One sample yielded the 14 T cell receptor beta chains listed below, sequenced in a study of vaccination effects on CD4 cells after COVID-19. These receptors' antigens are unknown. Expansion with viral peptide pools was applied to antigen-specific CD4+ T cells by the ViraFEST assay prior to sequencing. A roughly ten-day culture period preceded the isolation of CD4+ T cells. Two-dose BNT162b2 or mRNA-1273 vaccination was given to participants. Libraries were prepared by immunoSEQ multiplex PCR; TCRdb keeps only in-frame clonotypes and omits some of them. The sample holds some 61,000 clones, about 80% seen once. The input for sequencing was CD4+ T cells from PBMCs cultured with HCoV-OC43 spike peptides, taken after COVID-19 vaccination. The subset: HCoV-OC43 spike overlapping peptide pool stimulation. Receptors were obtained from a human donor who received a COVID-19 vaccine.

This clone was counted a single time. This chain links TRBV19 with TRBJ1-2; D possibly corresponds to TRBD1 (6 bases). V lost 4 bases, J lost 2 bases, and 14 bases lay in between. The CDR3 loop spans 15 amino acids. Looked up from germline, CDR1 is LNHDA and CDR2 is SQIVND (reference sequence). The CDR3 sequence is CASSKLDSLNYGYTF. CDR3 nucleotides: TGTGCCAGTAGTAAACTGGACAGTTTAAACTATGGCTACACCTTC. The full variable domain, in which reference TRBV19 and TRBJ1-2 provide the parts outside the CDR3, is DGGITQSPKYLFRKEGQNVTLSCEQNLNHDAMYWYRQDPGQGLRLIYYSQIVNDFQKGDIAEGYSVSREKKESFPLTVTSAQKNPTAFYLCASSKLDSLNYGYTFGSGTRLTVV.

V is TRBV3-1 (or the pseudogene TRBV3-2) and J is TRBJ2-1, with a weak D call TRBD1 (6 bases). V was trimmed by 6 bases and J by 2 bases, leaving 14 bases between them. In germline, CDR1 is LGHDT, CDR2 YNNKEL (reference sequence). There are 15 residues in the CDR3. The CDR3, as DNA: TGTGCCAGCAGTCCGCGACAGGACCCCTACAATGAGCAGTTCTTC. Its protein product is CASSPRQDPYNEQFF.

The V and J genes are TRBV30 and TRBJ1-5; D call uncertain. The germline V gene encodes CDR1 GTSNPN and CDR2 SVGIG (reference sequence). Trimming took off 0 bases at V and 4 bases at J, with 7 bases between the two ends. This CDR3 is 13 amino acids long. The DNA of the CDR3 is TGTGCCTGGAGTGTAGAGGGAAATCAGCCCCAGCATTTT. It translates to CAWSVEGNQPQHF.

This sequence joins TRBV2 and TRBJ2-3; unclear D gene. The ends were cut back, 4 bases at V and 0 bases at J, with 8 bases in the middle. The CDR3 is made up of 14 amino acids. Germline CDR1 SNHLY, CDR2 FYNNEI. CDR3 sequence (DNA): TGTGCCAGCAGTGTACGAAGGAGCACAGATACGCAGTATTTT. It yields the protein CASSVRRSTDTQYF.

The chain couples TRBV19 to TRBJ1-5; weak D call: TRBD1 (5 bases). The V end lost 1 base, the J end lost 7 bases, and 23 bases lay between the germline ends. Per germline, CDR1 LNHDA and CDR2 SQIVND (reference sequence). The CDR3 totals 18 residues. CDR3 sequence (DNA): TGTGCCAGTAGTATAGCGGGGGGACGCGTAGTCAAATCACAGCCCCAGCATTTT. Translated, it gives CASSIAGGRVVKSQPQHF.

This clone was seen only once. The V and J genes are TRBV27 and TRBJ1-4; perhaps TRBD1 as D (5 bases). The CDR3 is 15 residues long. Germline V gene lookup returns CDR1 MNHEY and CDR2 SMNVEV (reference sequence). Trimming removed 7 bases from V and 0 bases from J, with 12 bases in between. CDR3 nucleotide sequence: TGTGCCAGCAACTCGCAGGGACCAACTAATGAAAAACTGTTTTTT. Encoded protein: CASNSQGPTNEKLFF. The full variable domain, in which reference TRBV27 and TRBJ1-4 provide the parts outside the CDR3, is EAQVTQNPRYLITVTGKKLTVTCSQNMNHEYMSWYRQDPGLGLRQIYYSMNVEVTDKGDVPEGYKVSRKEKRNFPLILESPSPNQTSLYFCASNSQGPTNEKLFFGSGTQLSVL.

The chain combines TRBV28 with TRBJ1-1; the D is unclear. The germline gives CDR1 MDHEN, CDR2 SYDVKM. This CDR3 has 14 amino acids. The V end was cut by 7 bases, the J end by 5 bases, with 17 bases between. CDR3 DNA: TGTGCCAGCACCGAGGGTGGAGTGTGGACTGAAGCTTTCTTT. Protein product: CASTEGGVWTEAFF. The complete variable domain, with remaining parts taken from reference TRBV28 and TRBJ1-1, reads DVKVTQSSRYLVKRTGEKVFLECVQDMDHENMFWYRQDPGLGLRLIYFSYDVKMKEKGDIPEGYSVSREKKERFSLILESASTNQTSMYLCASTEGGVWTEAFFGQGTRLTVV.

The chain has TRBV2 and TRBJ2-2, with 7 bases fitting TRBD1. CDR1 is SNHLY, CDR2 FYNNEI, per germline. The CDR3 contains 14 residues. The V and J ends lost 6 bases and 6 bases, in that order; junction bases with no gene match: 7. CDR3 nucleotides: TGTGCCAGCAGCGTTCGACAGGGCCCCGGGGAGCTGTTTTTT. It translates to CASSVRQGPGELFF.

This clone has a handful of counts. The J gene is TRBJ2-3, the V gene TRBV9, with 7 bases fitting TRBD2. The CDR3 loop spans 16 amino acids. CDR1 and CDR2 from the germline V gene are SGDLS and YYNGEE. V was pared by 0 bases and J by 2 bases, with 6 bases of the junction left unmatched. The CDR3 here is CASSVGVGGITDTQYF. The CDR3 nucleotides read TGTGCCAGCAGCGTAGGAGTGGGGGGGATCACAGATACGCAGTATTTT.

This clone has only one observation. The gene calls are TRBV9 and TRBJ2-2; 12 nucleotides match TRBD2. The ends lost 2 bases at V and 6 bases at J; junction bases unmatched: 5. The CDR3 is 16 residues long. The germline V gene encodes CDR1 SGDLS and CDR2 YYNGEE. CDR3 DNA: TGTGCCAGCAGCGTGCTAGCGGGGGGGAAGGCCGGGGAGCTGTTTTTT. Its protein product is CASSVLAGGKAGELFF.

The V call is TRBV6-5, the J call TRBJ2-1; D not resolved. CDR1 is MNHEY, CDR2 SVGAGI, per germline. With 6 bases removed from V and 0 bases from J, the gap between germline ends came to 9 bases. The CDR3 length is 14 residues. The CDR3 DNA reads as TGTGCCAGCAGCGTGCTGGGCTCCTACAATGAGCAGTTCTTC. It encodes CASSVLGSYNEQFF.

This sequence joins TRBV3-1 (or the pseudogene TRBV3-2) and TRBJ2-1; TRBD2 aligns across 14 bases. Germline CDR1 is LGHDT and CDR2 is YNNKEL (reference sequence). CDR3 length: 17 residues. The ends lost 1 base at V and 5 bases at J; junction bases unmatched: 4. The chain's CDR3 is CASSQVTSGGAHNEQFF. CDR3 nucleotides: TGTGCCAGCAGCCAAGTGACTAGCGGGGGGGCCCACAATGAGCAGTTCTTC.

The J gene is TRBJ2-1, the V gene TRBV5-1; no reliable D call. This CDR3 has 14 residues. CDR1 is SGHRS and CDR2 is YFSETQ in the germline V gene. Trimming removed 4 bases from V and 4 bases from J, with 12 bases in between. Here the CDR3 DNA reads TGCGCCAGCAGCAAATCCACAGATTACAATGAGCAGTTCTTC. Its protein is CASSKSTDYNEQFF.

V usage is TRBV10-3 and J usage is TRBJ1-6; no clear D. CDR1 and CDR2 (germline): ENHRY, SYGVKD. Trimming removed 3 bases from V and 4 bases from J, with 4 bases in between. This CDR3 is 13 amino acids long. CDR3 sequence reads: CAISDVYNSPLHF. CDR3 sequence (DNA): TGTGCCATCAGTGATGTGTATAATTCACCCCTCCACTTT.